This TCR beta chain was sequenced for a study of response to subunit inactivated influenza vaccine. Study results and limitations: Authors suggested seasonal influenza vaccinations each recruit few new T cells.

TCRdb ran MiXCR on the RT-PCR reads and lists one entry per CDR3 protein. Counted here are roughly 500,000 distinct CDR3 sequences, about 25% occurring once; the ten biggest clones make up approximately 2%. Germline CDR1 is DFQATT and CDR2 is SNEGSKA (reference sequence). The CDR3 runs to 14 residues. V lost 2 bases to trimming and J lost 4 bases, with 14 bases between them. Many counts were recorded for this clonotype. Its antigen is undetermined. This specimen was CD4+ T cells sorted from PBMCs, taken more than 4 days after vaccination. The J gene is TRBJ2-5, the V gene TRBV20-1, with D maybe TRBD1 (6 bases). The receptor comes from a man in his fifties who received an inactivated influenza vaccine. The CDR3 spells CSARQTGMRETQYF. The CDR3 DNA reads TGCAGTGCTAGACAAACAGGGATGCGAGAGACCCAGTACTTC.